The sequence of this TCR beta chain was determined in a study of T cell responses to AZD1222 COVID-19 vaccine. Study-level points and caveats: Reports indicate that nearly half of spike-specific TCRs are directed at unmutated variant regions. Researchers report vaccine-associated CD4 TCRs spanning spike, with dominance at 160-218 and 743-854. Among AZD1222 vaccinees, only five or six were seropositive at baseline. Two doses of AZD1222 preceded a rise in Spike-specific TCR breadth and depth.

Generated by immunoSEQ multiplex PCR, the TCRdb table keeps only in-frame clones and is missing some. The sample shows some 130,000 clones, 70% to 90% of them seen only once. Germline V gene data show CDR1 as SEHNR and CDR2 as FQNEAQ (reference sequence). V was trimmed by 1 base and J by 5 bases, leaving 11 bases between them. This CDR3 is built from 14 residues. This clone showed up just once. What it binds is unknown. V is TRBV7-9 and J is TRBJ1-1, with D possibly being TRBD1 (6 bases). This TCR was recovered from an adult in good health. The material was peripheral blood, obtained on day 0 of AZD1222 vaccination. The CDR3 DNA sequence: TGTGCCAGCAGCTTAGAGGGGGGGTGGACTGAAGCTTTCTTT. This sequence encodes CASSLEGGWTEAFF.